Sequencing of this T cell receptor (beta chain) was carried out in a study of response to subunit inactivated influenza vaccine. Study findings and constraints: Only a handful of new T cells, the authors suggested, are recruited with each seasonal influenza vaccination.

This clonotype has more than one count but fewer than ten. Its specificity is not known. The CDR3 is 15 residues long. Germline V gene sequence: CDR1 SNHLY, CDR2 FYNNEI. Losses at the gene ends were 2 bases for V and 8 bases for J; bases not matched to a gene: 7. TCRdb re-called the RT-PCR reads through MiXCR, storing one row per CDR3 protein. The sample holds 150,000 to 200,000 distinct CDR3 sequences, 9.5% to 13% seen once. The receptor was derived from a man aged 50 to 59 who received an inactivated influenza vaccine. The V gene is TRBV2, the J gene TRBJ2-1; 9 bases are shared with TRBD2. The sequencing here drew on non-naive T cells sorted from PBMCs, taken about 40 days after vaccination. The CDR3 region has the DNA TGTGCCAGCAGTGAACAACTGCTAGCGGGATATGAGCAGTTCTTC. This translates into CASSEQLLAGYEQFF.